The T cell receptor beta chain under discussion was sequenced for a study of T cells in Graves' hyperthyroidism and ophthalmopathy. Overall study results and limits: Appearing also in blood were most of the thyroid clonotypes expanded above 0.001. Before onset, ophthalmopathy was predicted by the model a median around 6 months earlier.

This CDR3 has 16 residues. With 1 base clipped from V and 4 bases from J, the junction kept 4 bases outside the gene matches. The germline V gene has CDR1 SGHAT and CDR2 FQNNGV. The TCR beta CDR3 regions underwent amplification using RNA transcripts as the source. The HTBI set primed first-round TCR CDR3 RT-PCR. Each CDR3 protein is one row after TCRdb ran MiXCR on the multiplex PCR reads. Among a few hundred thousand distinct CDR3 sequences listed, approximately 14% were seen once. Ten or more counts support this clonotype. Its antigen is unidentified. Exclusion of patients followed from uncontrolled infection, other autoimmune disease, pregnancy or lactation. PBMCs were sourced from more than 9 ml fresh peripheral blood.

Sequencing was done on a sample of blood. This chain connects TRBV11-2 to TRBJ2-7, with 13 positions matching TRBD2. The source of this sequence is a woman aged 30 to 39 with Graves' hyperthyroidism. This CDR3 reads CASSLVGTSGAYEQYF. CDR3 sequence (DNA): TGTGCCAGCAGCTTAGTAGGGACTAGCGGGGCGTACGAGCAGTACTTC.